The next 30 T cell receptor beta chains were all read from a single sample in a study of blood T cell repertoires in COVID-19. The method was immunoSEQ multiplex PCR; TCRdb's version includes in-frame clones alone and lacks a portion of them. The sample records fewer than 450,000 clones, roughly 91% being singletons. The sample consisted of PBMCs or T cells enriched from blood (not recorded which). These TCRs come from a woman under 30 who had recovered from COVID-19.

V usage is TRBV29-1 and J usage is TRBJ2-3; 8 positions agree with TRBD2. Germline CDR1 is SQVTM and CDR2 is ANQGSEA. V trimming: 1 base; J trimming: 1 base; junction bases outside the gene matches: 1. CDR3 length: 14 residues. CDR3 loop: CSVEGRGGTDTQYF. The CDR3 DNA sequence: TGCAGCGTTGAAGGGCGGGGGGGCACAGATACGCAGTATTTT.

The chain couples TRBV2 to TRBJ1-6; TRBD1 matches 10 bases. Per the germline V gene, CDR1 is SNHLY and CDR2 is FYNNEI. The CDR3 has 15 amino acids. J lost 8 bases, V lost 8 bases, and 9 bases had no gene match. The CDR3 DNA reads as TGTGCCAGCCGAGGGACAGGGGATTACTATTCACCCCTCCACTTT. Translation: CASRGTGDYYSPLHF.

The genes are TRBV3-1 (or the pseudogene TRBV3-2) and TRBJ1-2; D may be TRBD1 (6 bases). Germline loops: CDR1 LGHDT, CDR2 YNNKEL (reference sequence). Between the trimmed V and J ends, which lost 6 bases and 3 bases, there was a span of 11 bases. This CDR3 region has 13 residues. DNA of the CDR3: TGTGCCAGCAGTCAGGGGATAGACTATGGCTACACCTTC. It encodes CASSQGIDYGYTF.

This chain connects TRBV9 to TRBJ2-3, with 11 bases identical to TRBD2. Unmatched junction bases numbered 8, after V lost 1 base and J lost 4 bases. The CDR3 spans 17 residues. Germline CDR1 SGDLS, CDR2 YYNGEE. The CDR3, as DNA: TGTGCCAGCAGCGTACTGGATAGCGGGGGGGCGGCAGATACGCAGTATTTT. Protein: CASSVLDSGGAADTQYF.

This clone was observed once. This chain uses TRBV15 with TRBJ1-5; 7 bases fit TRBD1. This CDR3 region has 19 residues. V dropped 1 base and J dropped 0; count of bases not matched to a gene: 12. Looked up from germline, CDR1 is LNHNV and CDR2 is YYDKDF (reference sequence). In DNA form, the CDR3 reads TGTGCCACCAGCAGAGTATTCTTACAGGGGAGCCTTAGCAATCAGCCCCAGCATTTT. Amino acid sequence: CATSRVFLQGSLSNQPQHF.

This chain joins TRBV3-1 (or the pseudogene TRBV3-2) and TRBJ2-3, with no clear D. Germline lookup yields CDR1 LGHDT and CDR2 YNNKEL (reference sequence). The CDR3 spans 14 residues. Trimming cost V 3 bases and J 1 base, with 8 bases left between them. CDR3 loop: CASSQGKGTDTQYF. CDR3 bases: TGTGCCAGCAGCCAGGGCAAGGGCACAGATACGCAGTATTTT.

V and J are TRBV9 and TRBJ2-7; D is possibly TRBD1 (6 bases). V was cut by 4 bases and J by 2 bases, with 13 bases left in between. CDR3 length: 14 residues. Germline V gene lookup returns CDR1 SGDLS and CDR2 YYNGEE. In DNA, the CDR3 is TGTGCCAGCAGCCCCCGACAGGCAGCCTACGAGCAGTACTTC. Its translation: CASSPRQAAYEQYF.

The rearrangement uses TRBV19 and TRBJ1-4, with 7 nucleotides matching TRBD1. V shed 3 bases, J shed 9 bases, and the junction held 19 bases outside the gene matches. In germline, CDR1 is LNHDA, CDR2 SQIVND (reference sequence). This CDR3 contains 18 residues. The CDR3: CASSIWSVSGGGAKKLFF. CDR3 nucleotide sequence: TGTGCCAGTAGTATTTGGTCCGTGTCTGGAGGGGGCGCGAAAAAACTGTTTTTT.

V and J are TRBV9 and TRBJ1-3, with D unclear. V lost 3 bases to trimming and J lost 2 bases, with 6 bases between them. Germline V lookup: CDR1 SGDLS, CDR2 YYNGEE. The CDR3 has 13 amino acids. CDR3 DNA: TGTGCCAGCAGCGCCCAGACTGGAAACACCATATATTTT. Protein: CASSAQTGNTIYF.

The CDR3 region is CASSQDKGVKGALNYGYTF. CDR3 DNA sequence: TGCGCCAGCAGCCAAGATAAGGGCGTCAAGGGGGCGCTAAACTATGGCTACACCTTC. This chain uses TRBV4-3 with TRBJ1-2; 7 nucleotides agree with TRBD1. The CDR3 has 19 amino acids. V was clipped by 0 bases and J by 2 bases; unmatched bases: 15. In germline, CDR1 is LGHNA, CDR2 YSLEER.

The V call is TRBV28, the J call TRBJ1-6; 7 nucleotides agree with TRBD1. From germline, CDR1 is MDHEN and CDR2 SYDVKM. The CDR3 consists of 15 residues. The junction had 7 bases not matched to a gene; V was cut back by 4 bases and J by 7 bases. The CDR3 spells CASSSRTGLNSPLHF. DNA for the CDR3: TGTGCCAGCAGTTCCCGGACAGGCCTAAATTCACCCCTCCACTTT.

V and J are TRBV2 and TRBJ2-2; 9 bases map to TRBD2. V shed 4 bases, J shed 5 bases, and the junction held 14 bases outside the gene matches. The CDR3 is 18 amino acids. Germline CDR1 and CDR2: SNHLY and FYNNEI. For the CDR3, the DNA is TGTGCCAGCAGTGTGCCCAGGAGTAGCGGGGGAAGGACCGGGGAGCTGTTTTTT. Protein: CASSVPRSSGGRTGELFF.

The rearrangement uses TRBV5-1 and TRBJ2-6; D perhaps matches TRBD2 (6 bases). V lost 3 bases to trimming and J lost 0 bases, with 16 bases between them. Germline CDR1 SGHRS, CDR2 YFSETQ. This CDR3 contains 18 residues. CDR3: CASSWARGRYSGANVLTF. CDR3 coding DNA: TGCGCCAGCAGCTGGGCGCGGGGACGATACTCTGGGGCCAACGTCCTGACTTTC.

The CDR3 DNA follows: TGTGCCAGCAGCCGCCCGACAGGGACGGGGGGCTACACCTTC. Amino acids: CASSRPTGTGGYTF. V gene TRBV28 combines with J gene TRBJ1-2, with 7 nucleotides matching TRBD1. V lost 6 bases to trimming and J lost 8 bases; unmatched junction nucleotides: 12. This CDR3 is 14 amino acids long. Per germline, CDR1 MDHEN and CDR2 SYDVKM.

The rearrangement links TRBV3-1 (or the pseudogene TRBV3-2) to TRBJ1-1; D is perhaps TRBD1 (6 bases). Per the germline V gene, CDR1 is LGHDT and CDR2 is YNNKEL (reference sequence). This CDR3 is 15 amino acids long. Trimming cost V 6 bases and J 3 bases, with 17 bases left between them. The CDR3 DNA sequence: TGTGCCAGCAGTCGTACAGGGCAGAGGGACACTGAAGCTTTCTTT. It encodes CASSRTGQRDTEAFF.

V and J are TRBV5-1 and TRBJ1-3; 7 bases line up with TRBD1. Losses at the gene ends were 3 bases for V and 0 bases for J; bases not matched to a gene: 3. The germline CDR1 and CDR2 sequences are SGHRS and YFSETQ. This CDR3 region has 15 residues. CDR3 DNA sequence: TGCGCCAGCAGCTGGACAGGTTCCTCTGGAAACACCATATATTTT. Amino acid sequence: CASSWTGSSGNTIYF.

This clone occurred once. The V and J genes are TRBV4-2 and TRBJ2-7; 8 positions match TRBD2. This CDR3 spans 17 amino acids. V trimming: 0 bases; J trimming: 2 bases; junction bases outside the gene matches: 9. In germline, CDR1 is LGHNA, CDR2 YNFKEQ. The DNA for the CDR3 is TGTGCCAGCAGCCAAGAGCCGGGGGGGCGGGGAACCTACGAGCAGTACTTC. Translating it yields CASSQEPGGRGTYEQYF.

This chain's CDR3 is CAISPGLGTIEAFF. CDR3 nucleotides: TGTGCCATCAGTCCGGGACTAGGCACGATTGAAGCTTTCTTT. V gene TRBV10-3 combines with J gene TRBJ1-1; D may be TRBD1 (5 bases). Germline assignment: CDR1 ENHRY and CDR2 SYGVKD. Trimming took off 5 bases at V and 7 bases at J, with 17 bases between the two ends. The CDR3 sequence is 14 residues long.

This clone was counted between two and nine times. The V gene is TRBV30, the J gene TRBJ1-1; 10 bases are a match to TRBD1. The CDR3 length is 15 residues. CDR1 GTSNPN and CDR2 SVGIG come from the germline V gene (reference sequence). The junction had 5 bases not matched to a gene; V was cut back by 4 bases and J by 0 bases. The chain's CDR3 is CAWTRQGAMNTEAFF. DNA of the CDR3: TGTGCCTGGACGAGACAGGGGGCCATGAACACTGAAGCTTTCTTT.

V is TRBV6-2 or TRBV6-3 and J is TRBJ2-5; tentative D call: TRBD2 (5 bases). V was shortened by 6 bases and J by 3 bases, with 8 bases between the two germline ends. The CDR3 extends over 12 amino acids. Per germline, CDR1 MNHEY and CDR2 SVGEGT. The CDR3 nucleotides are TGTGCCAGCAGCCCCGGGGAAGAGACCCAGTACTTC. It codes for CASSPGEETQYF.

This chain's CDR3 is CASSETGNYGYTF. For the CDR3, the DNA is TGTGCCAGCAGCGAAACAGGGAACTATGGCTACACCTTC. The chain links TRBV5-5 to TRBJ1-2; D is possibly TRBD1 (6 bases). The CDR3 is 13 residues long. The ends were cut back, 4 bases at V and 2 bases at J, with 9 bases in the middle. Germline loops: CDR1 SGHKS, CDR2 YYEKEE (reference sequence). The variable domain in full, with the rest retrieved from reference TRBV5-5 and TRBJ1-2, is DAGVTQSPTHLIKTRGQQVTLRCSPISGHKSVSWYQQVLGQGPQFIFQYYEKEERGRGNFPDRFSARQFPNYSSELNVNALLLGDSALYLCASSETGNYGYTFGSGTRLTVV.

This sequence joins TRBV6-1 and TRBJ1-3; the D gene is possibly TRBD1 (6 bases). In germline, CDR1 is MNHNS, CDR2 SASEGT. V was pared by 0 bases and J by 0 bases, with 15 bases between. CDR3 length equals 18 residues. For the CDR3, the DNA is TGTGCCAGCAGTGAAGCGGATGGCGGACAGCGCTCTGGAAACACCATATATTTT. This encodes CASSEADGGQRSGNTIYF.

The chain employs TRBV6-5 and TRBJ1-1, with D perhaps matching TRBD1 (5 bases). V was cut by 5 bases and J by 3 bases, with 13 bases left in between. The CDR3 is 14 residues long. Germline loops: CDR1 MNHEY, CDR2 SVGAGI. The DNA for the CDR3 is TGTGCCAGCAGTAGGACACAAACCGACACTGAAGCTTTCTTT. It translates to CASSRTQTDTEAFF.

The chain recombines TRBV6-5 with TRBJ2-1; 8 positions agree with TRBD1. After removal of 4 bases from V and 8 bases from J, the junction contained 10 bases not matched to a gene. Germline loops: CDR1 MNHEY, CDR2 SVGAGI. The CDR3 extends over 15 amino acids. The CDR3 sequence: CASSWTGRSGDEQFF. CDR3 DNA: TGTGCCAGCAGTTGGACAGGGCGATCAGGGGATGAGCAGTTCTTC.

CDR3 sequence: CASSRSGDTEAFF. For the CDR3, the DNA is TGCGCCAGCAGCCGCAGCGGGGACACTGAAGCTTTCTTT. This sequence joins TRBV4-3 and TRBJ1-1; D unclear. Per the germline V gene, CDR1 is LGHNA and CDR2 is YSLEER. V was trimmed by 4 bases and J by 3 bases, leaving 9 bases between them. The CDR3 spans 13 residues.

The rearrangement uses TRBV18 and TRBJ1-1, with D perhaps matching TRBD1 (5 bases). Trimming cost V 3 bases and J 0 bases, with 8 bases left between them. CDR1 and CDR2 (germline): KGHSH, LQKENI. This CDR3 contains 14 residues. CDR3 residues: CASSPGGLNTEAFF. In nucleotides, the CDR3 is TGTGCCAGCTCACCGGGGGGTTTGAACACTGAAGCTTTCTTT.

The chain employs TRBV9 and TRBJ1-6, with TRBD1 matching over 8 bases. The germline CDR1 and CDR2 sequences are SGDLS and YYNGEE. The CDR3 sequence is 14 residues long. Losses at the gene ends were 4 bases for V and 9 bases for J; bases not matched to a gene: 6. CDR3 sequence (DNA): TGTGCCAGCAGCCCACGACAGGGGAGTTCACCCCTCCACTTT. It specifies CASSPRQGSSPLHF.

This chain joins TRBV27 and TRBJ1-5; the D gene is possibly TRBD1 (6 bases). The CDR3 spans 16 residues. In germline, CDR1 is MNHEY, CDR2 SMNVEV (reference sequence). V shed 5 bases and J shed 1 base, with 15 bases lying between them. The CDR3 sequence: CASSQTRDTSNQPQHF. The DNA of the CDR3 is TGTGCCAGCAGTCAGACCCGGGACACAAGCAATCAGCCCCAGCATTTT.

This chain connects TRBV3-1 (or the pseudogene TRBV3-2) to TRBJ2-1, with TRBD2 matching 8 bases. J lost 1 base, V lost 4 bases, and 9 bases had no gene match. CDR1 is LGHDT, CDR2 YNNKEL, per germline (reference sequence). The CDR3 covers 17 residues. Here the CDR3 DNA reads TGTGCCAGCAGCCCCCCCTTGGAGCGGGGGTCCTACAATGAGCAGTTCTTC. It codes for CASSPPLERGSYNEQFF.

The rearrangement joins TRBV6-2 or TRBV6-3 to TRBJ1-6; 7 nucleotides agree with TRBD1. The CDR3 runs 17 residues. V trimming: 2 bases; J trimming: 4 bases; junction bases outside the gene matches: 8. CDR1 and CDR2 (germline): MNHEY, SVGEGT. The CDR3 region is CASSYATGIVYNSPLHF. The CDR3 DNA reads as TGTGCCAGCAGTTACGCGACAGGGATAGTTTATAATTCACCCCTCCACTTT.